This record covers a single T cell receptor (beta chain). Its antigen is still unknown. The sample originates from a study of beta chain features in type 1 diabetes. Study-wide results and limits: For patients, the naive, central memory and Treg TCRB repertoires appeared more alike than for healthy donors.

The investigators reverse transcribed all of the isolated RNA, so they sequenced expressed TCRB transcripts. There were approximately 3.5 million reads on average in the naive, central memory and regulatory T cell samples. TCRdb's copy holds only in-frame clones and misses some; the assay was immunoSEQ multiplex PCR. The repertoire holds about 140,000 clones, with 9% to 10% as singletons. This TCR came from a woman aged 40-49 years in good health. What was sequenced was central memory CD4+ T cells from blood.

The CDR3 region is CATTRLSASTDTQYF. The CDR3 DNA reads as TGTGCCACCACCCGCCTGAGCGCGAGCACAGATACGCAGTATTTT. V gene TRBV6-5 combines with J gene TRBJ2-3; D remains ambiguous. Germline V gene lookup returns CDR1 MNHEY and CDR2 SVGAGI. V gave up 10 bases and J gave up 0 bases, with 17 bases separating them. The CDR3 spans 15 residues.